The 15 T cell receptor beta chains presented below share a single source sample, sequenced in a study of blood T cell repertoires in COVID-19. The table came from immunoSEQ multiplex PCR; TCRdb's copy has only in-frame clones and leaves some out. The table records fewer than 500,000 clones, more than 70% of them present only once. Sequenced: PBMCs or T cells enriched from blood (not recorded which). These receptors came from a man aged 25 to 45 who had recovered from COVID-19.

The chain couples TRBV7-9 to TRBJ1-3; D remains ambiguous. V gave up 5 bases and J gave up 8 bases, with 25 bases separating them. The CDR3 consists of 17 residues. Germline CDR1 is SEHNR and CDR2 is FQNEAQ (reference sequence). CDR3 sequence: CASSGPDQRTLRDTIYF. CDR3 nucleotide sequence: TGTGCCAGCAGCGGACCGGATCAAAGGACCTTGAGGGACACCATATATTTT.

This chain uses TRBV2 with TRBJ1-3; D gene ambiguous. CDR1 is SNHLY, CDR2 FYNNEI, per germline. Trimming removed 6 bases at V and 4 bases at J, with 7 bases between. This CDR3 contains 12 residues. The chain's CDR3 is CASRGDGNTIYF. In DNA, the CDR3 is TGTGCCAGCAGGGGAGACGGAAACACCATATATTTT.

A single count supports this clone. The chain has TRBV12-5 and TRBJ1-2; 7 bases are shared with TRBD1. After removal of 3 bases from V and 3 bases from J, the junction contained 7 bases not matched to a gene. The germline V gene has CDR1 LGHNT and CDR2 FRNRAP. The CDR3 consists of 15 residues. In DNA form, the CDR3 reads TGTGCTAGTGGTTTCAGGGACAGAAATTACTATGGCTACACCTTC. This translates into CASGFRDRNYYGYTF. The variable domain in full, completed from reference TRBV12-5 and TRBJ1-2, reads DARVTQTPRHKVTEMGQEVTMRCQPILGHNTVFWYRQTMMQGLELLAYFRNRAPLDDSGMPKDRFSAEMPDATLATLKIQPSEPRDSAVYFCASGFRDRNYYGYTFGSGTRLTVV.

The chain joins TRBV9 to TRBJ1-2, with 8 positions matching TRBD1. Unmatched junction bases numbered 9, after V lost 4 bases and J lost 4 bases. The CDR3 covers 15 residues. Germline V lookup: CDR1 SGDLS, CDR2 YYNGEE. For the CDR3, the DNA is TGTGCCAGCAGCTCCCGTCCGGGACAGGCCTATGGCTACACCTTC. Its translation: CASSSRPGQAYGYTF.

The chain joins TRBV3-1 (or the pseudogene TRBV3-2) to TRBJ1-2; 8 nucleotides match TRBD1. CDR3 length: 13 amino acids. The V segment lost 2 bases and the J segment 6 bases; nucleotides outside the gene matches: 2. Germline loops: CDR1 LGHDT, CDR2 YNNKEL (reference sequence). The CDR3 protein is CASSQSTGDGYTF. As DNA, the CDR3 is TGTGCCAGCAGCCAATCGACAGGGGATGGCTACACCTTC.

About this clone itself: The same CDR3 also results from other DNA sequences found in this sample. The chain joins TRBV27 to TRBJ2-7; D remains ambiguous. The germline V gene encodes CDR1 MNHEY and CDR2 SMNVEV (reference sequence). The CDR3 is made up of 13 amino acids. The germline V and J ends were trimmed by 2 bases and 1 base, with 6 bases remaining between them. CDR3 residues: CASSLGRSYEQYF. CDR3 coding DNA: TGTGCCAGCAGTTTAGGCCGATCCTACGAGCAGTACTTC.

The gene calls are TRBV23-1 and TRBJ2-7; 12 bases are shared with TRBD1. TRBV23-1 is identified as an open reading frame with a role that is uncertain. The V gene end was trimmed by 11 bases and the J gene end by 5 bases; junction bases not matched to a gene: 4. The CDR3 spans 12 residues. The CDR3 loop reads CAGTGGEDEQYF. CDR3 DNA sequence: TGCGCCGGGACAGGGGGCGAGGACGAGCAGTACTTC.

J is TRBJ2-2 and V is TRBV6-6; TRBD1 matches at 7 bases. CDR3 length: 14 amino acids. V lost 4 bases and J lost 6; bases outside the gene matches: 5. From germline, CDR1 is MNHNY and CDR2 SVGAGI (reference sequence). CDR3: CASSSLGGAGELFF. CDR3 DNA sequence: TGTGCCAGCAGTTCCCTAGGGGGCGCCGGGGAGCTGTTTTTT.

The V and J genes are TRBV25-1 and TRBJ2-7; D is unclear. V was pared by 2 bases and J by 6 bases, with 8 bases between. CDR3 size: 12 residues. The germline V gene encodes CDR1 MGHDK and CDR2 SYGVNS. CDR3 sequence (DNA): TGTGCCAGCAGTGAACCTCTAGGCGAGCAGTACTTC. Amino acid sequence: CASSEPLGEQYF.

This clone was counted only a few times. The gene calls are TRBV27 and TRBJ2-1; D call uncertain. Trimming took off 3 bases at V and 0 bases at J, with 9 bases between the two ends. The CDR3 has 15 residues. CDR1 is MNHEY and CDR2 is SMNVEV in the germline V gene (reference sequence). Here the CDR3 reads CASSFTESSYNEQFF. DNA for the CDR3: TGTGCCAGCAGTTTTACAGAGAGCTCCTACAATGAGCAGTTCTTC.

The chain uses TRBV3-1 (or the pseudogene TRBV3-2) and TRBJ2-1; 8 bases are shared with TRBD1. The V gene end was trimmed by 0 bases and the J gene end by 7 bases; junction bases not matched to a gene: 11. The CDR3 is made up of 17 amino acids. The germline gives CDR1 LGHDT, CDR2 YNNKEL (reference sequence). In DNA form, the CDR3 reads TGTGCCAGCAGCCAAGAAGGGGGCAGGGGGCGGGTAAATGAGCAGTTCTTC. It is translated as CASSQEGGRGRVNEQFF.

V and J are TRBV14 and TRBJ1-2; D ambiguous. Germline CDR1 is SGHDN and CDR2 is FVKESK. CDR3 length: 15 amino acids. Deletions cut 1 base from V and 1 base from J, with 10 bases between. The CDR3 loop is CASSQAGSGNYGYTF. The CDR3 nucleotides read TGTGCCAGCAGCCAAGCGGGATCGGGTAACTATGGCTACACCTTC.

This chain uses TRBV27 with TRBJ2-1; TRBD2 might be the D (5 bases). Deletions cut 6 bases from V and 0 bases from J, with 12 bases between. The CDR3 sequence is 15 residues long. CDR1 is MNHEY, CDR2 SMNVEV, per germline (reference sequence). CDR3 protein: CASRKRASSYNEQFF. As DNA, the CDR3 is TGTGCCAGCAGGAAGAGGGCCAGCTCCTACAATGAGCAGTTCTTC.

The V and J genes are TRBV4-1 and TRBJ1-5; 7 bases map to TRBD1. From germline, CDR1 is MGHRA and CDR2 YSYEKL. The CDR3 sequence is 15 residues long. V shed 0 bases, J shed 6 bases, and the junction held 5 bases outside the gene matches. The CDR3 DNA follows: TGCGCCAGCAGCCAAGACCTGACAGGGTTTCAGCCCCAGCATTTT. Residues: CASSQDLTGFQPQHF.

The V and J genes are TRBV5-1 and TRBJ1-6, with 7 bases fitting TRBD1. This CDR3 comprises 15 residues. CDR1 is SGHRS and CDR2 is YFSETQ in the germline V gene. After removal of 3 bases from V and 5 bases from J, the junction contained 5 bases not matched to a gene. In DNA, the CDR3 is TGCGCCAGCAGCTGGGGGGACAGAGATAATTCACCCCTCCACTTT. As protein: CASSWGDRDNSPLHF.